A selection of T cell receptor beta chains follows, all from one sample in a study of shared clonotypes between healthy human individuals. Profiling relied on immunoSEQ multiplex PCR, and the TCRdb table lists in-frame clones only, not all of them. The sample has around 1,900,000 clones, about 93% seen once. The sequenced sample consisted of naive CD8+ T cells from PBMCs. The origin of the receptors is a young man in good health. Some clones in this sample may be carry-over from other donors' samples. Both conserved end residues are part of each CDR3. Fields, in order: clone size, J gene, D gene, V gene, CDR3 protein, CDR3 DNA. The D gene is left open where the match is weak. Size is omitted from some rows. Given values are once, few, many or a class for expanded clones.

>-|TRBJ2-1|-|TRBV4-3
CASSQESSAPTSGNEQFF
TGCGCCAGCAGCCAAGAATCTAGCGCCCCAACCTCGGGGAATGAGCAGTTCTTC
>-|TRBJ2-2|-|TRBV10-3
CAIRESGSNTGELFF
TGTGCCATCAGGGAAAGCGGGTCGAACACCGGGGAGCTGTTTTTT
>-|TRBJ2-1|-|TRBV7-9
CASSTASAEQFF
TGTGCCAGCAGCACCGCTAGCGCGGAGCAGTTCTTC
>-|TRBJ2-1|TRBD2|TRBV5-6
CASSLVRTSPNEQFF
TGTGCCAGCAGCTTGGTTCGGACTAGCCCCAATGAGCAGTTCTTC
>-|TRBJ2-1|TRBD2|TRBV15
CATSRSPLSGRGNEQFF
TGTGCCACCAGCAGATCCCCTTTGAGCGGGAGGGGCAATGAGCAGTTCTTC
>few|TRBJ1-2|-|TRBV13
CASSRLSSGTWGEGYTF
TGTGCCAGCAGCAGACTTTCGTCAGGGACCTGGGGCGAAGGCTACACCTTC
>-|TRBJ2-1|-|TRBV27
CAAAGSSYNEQFF
TGTGCCGCCGCGGGGAGCTCCTACAATGAGCAGTTCTTC
>-|TRBJ2-7|-|TRBV28
CASSSFRATISYEQYF
TGTGCCAGCAGTTCTTTCAGGGCAACTATCTCCTACGAGCAGTACTTC
>-|TRBJ1-1|-|TRBV28
CASSADGMNTEAFF
TGTGCCAGCAGTGCGGACGGAATGAACACTGAAGCTTTCTTT
>-|TRBJ2-2|TRBD2|TRBV5-4
CASSFPSAGAGELFF
TGTGCCAGCAGCTTCCCTTCTGCGGGAGCCGGGGAGCTGTTTTTT
>once|TRBJ2-7|TRBD1|TRBV10-3
CAISGTGASYEQYF
TGTGCCATCAGTGGGACAGGGGCATCCTACGAGCAGTACTTC
>-|TRBJ1-2|TRBD1|TRBV25-1
CASSEWDRGGYTF
TGTGCCAGCAGTGAATGGGACAGGGGAGGCTACACCTTC
>-|TRBJ2-2|TRBD1|TRBV7-9
CASSRDRAQELFF
TGTGCCAGCAGCCGAGACAGGGCCCAGGAGCTGTTTTTT
>-|TRBJ2-7|TRBD2|TRBV27
CASLKKGSSGTYEQYF
TGTGCCAGCCTTAAGAAGGGGTCTAGCGGAACCTACGAGCAGTACTTC
>-|TRBJ2-7|-|TRBV7-8
CASSLVQVPYEQYF
TGTGCCAGCAGCTTAGTGCAGGTCCCCTACGAGCAGTACTTC
>-|TRBJ2-7|TRBD2|TRBV4-1
CASRATSGPDEQYF
TGCGCCAGCAGGGCGACTAGCGGGCCCGACGAGCAGTACTTC